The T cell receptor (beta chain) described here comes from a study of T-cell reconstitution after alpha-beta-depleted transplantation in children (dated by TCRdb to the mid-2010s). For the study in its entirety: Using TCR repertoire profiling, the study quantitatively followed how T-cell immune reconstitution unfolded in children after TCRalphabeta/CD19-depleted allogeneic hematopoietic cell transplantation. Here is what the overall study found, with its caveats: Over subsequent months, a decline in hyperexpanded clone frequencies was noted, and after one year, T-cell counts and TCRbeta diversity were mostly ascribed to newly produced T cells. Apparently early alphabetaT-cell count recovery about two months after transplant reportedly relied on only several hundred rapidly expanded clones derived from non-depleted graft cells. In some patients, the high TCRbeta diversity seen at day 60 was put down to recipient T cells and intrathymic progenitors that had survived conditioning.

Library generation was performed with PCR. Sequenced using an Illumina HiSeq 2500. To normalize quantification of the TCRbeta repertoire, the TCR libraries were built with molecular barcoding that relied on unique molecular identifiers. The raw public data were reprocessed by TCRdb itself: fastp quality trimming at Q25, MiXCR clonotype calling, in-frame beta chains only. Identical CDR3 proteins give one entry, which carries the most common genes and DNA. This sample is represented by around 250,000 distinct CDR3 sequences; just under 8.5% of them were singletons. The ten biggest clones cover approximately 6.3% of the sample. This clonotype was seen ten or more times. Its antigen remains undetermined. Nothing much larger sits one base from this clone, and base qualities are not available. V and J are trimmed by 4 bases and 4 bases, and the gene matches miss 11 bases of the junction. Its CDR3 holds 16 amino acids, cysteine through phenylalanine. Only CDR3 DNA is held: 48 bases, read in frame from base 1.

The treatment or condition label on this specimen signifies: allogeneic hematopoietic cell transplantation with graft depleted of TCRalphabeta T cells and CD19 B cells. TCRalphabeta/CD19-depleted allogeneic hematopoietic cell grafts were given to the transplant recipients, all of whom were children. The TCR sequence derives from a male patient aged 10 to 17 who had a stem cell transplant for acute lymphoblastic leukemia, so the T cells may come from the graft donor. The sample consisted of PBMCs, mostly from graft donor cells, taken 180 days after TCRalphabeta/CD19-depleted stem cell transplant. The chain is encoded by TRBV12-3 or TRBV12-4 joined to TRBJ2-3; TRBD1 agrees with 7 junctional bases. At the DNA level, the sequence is TGTGCCAGCAGTTCCCTGACAGGGTGGCCCCCAGATACGCAGTATTTT. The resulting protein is CASSSLTGWPPDTQYF.